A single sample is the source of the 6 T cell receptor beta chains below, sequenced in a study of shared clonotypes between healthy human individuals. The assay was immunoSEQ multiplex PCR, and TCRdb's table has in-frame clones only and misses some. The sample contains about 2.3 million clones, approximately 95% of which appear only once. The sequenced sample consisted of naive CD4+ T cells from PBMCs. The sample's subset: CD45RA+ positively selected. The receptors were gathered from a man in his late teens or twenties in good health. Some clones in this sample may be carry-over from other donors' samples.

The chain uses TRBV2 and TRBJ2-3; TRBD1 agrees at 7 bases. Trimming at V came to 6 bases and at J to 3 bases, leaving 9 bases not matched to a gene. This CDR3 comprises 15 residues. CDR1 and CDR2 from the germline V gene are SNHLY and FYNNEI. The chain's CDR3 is CASRQTGRGTDTQYF. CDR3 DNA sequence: TGTGCCAGCAGACAGACAGGGCGCGGTACAGATACGCAGTATTTT.

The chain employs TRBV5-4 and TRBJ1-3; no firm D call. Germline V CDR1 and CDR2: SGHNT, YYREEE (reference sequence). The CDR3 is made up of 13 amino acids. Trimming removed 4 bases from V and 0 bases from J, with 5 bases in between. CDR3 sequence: CASSADSGNTIYF. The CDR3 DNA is TGTGCCAGCAGCGCGGACTCTGGAAACACCATATATTTT. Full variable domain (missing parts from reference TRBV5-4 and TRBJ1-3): ETGVTQSPTHLIKTRGQQVTLRCSSQSGHNTVSWYQQALGQGPQFIFQYYREEENGRGNFPPRFSGLQFPNYSSELNVNALELDDSALYLCASSADSGNTIYFGEGSWLTVV.

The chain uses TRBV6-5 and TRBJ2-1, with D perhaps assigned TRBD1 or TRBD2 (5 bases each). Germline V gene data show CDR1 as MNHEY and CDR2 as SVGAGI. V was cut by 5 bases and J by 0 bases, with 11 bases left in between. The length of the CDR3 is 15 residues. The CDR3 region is CASSRQGPSYNEQFF. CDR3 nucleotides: TGTGCCAGCAGTAGGCAGGGACCCTCCTACAATGAGCAGTTCTTC.

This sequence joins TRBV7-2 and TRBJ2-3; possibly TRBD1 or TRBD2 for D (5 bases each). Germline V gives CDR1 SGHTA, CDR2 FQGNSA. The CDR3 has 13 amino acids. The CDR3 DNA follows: TGTGCGGACTCTGTGGGGGAACTAGATACGCAGTATTTT. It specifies CADSVGELDTQYF.

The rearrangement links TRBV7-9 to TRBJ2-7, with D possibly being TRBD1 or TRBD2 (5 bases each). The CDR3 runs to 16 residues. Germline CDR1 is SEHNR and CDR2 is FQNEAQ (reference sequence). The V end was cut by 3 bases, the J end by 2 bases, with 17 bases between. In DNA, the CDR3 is TGTGCCAGCAGCTTTGTCGGTGGGGGATTCACCTACGAGCAGTACTTC. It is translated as CASSFVGGGFTYEQYF.

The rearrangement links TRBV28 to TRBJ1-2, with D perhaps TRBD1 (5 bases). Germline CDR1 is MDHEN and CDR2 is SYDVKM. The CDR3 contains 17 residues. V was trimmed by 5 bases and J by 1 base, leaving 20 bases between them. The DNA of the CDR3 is TGTGCCAGCAGTCTGAGCGGGGCCCAGGGCGATAACTATGGCTACACCTTC. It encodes CASSLSGAQGDNYGYTF.